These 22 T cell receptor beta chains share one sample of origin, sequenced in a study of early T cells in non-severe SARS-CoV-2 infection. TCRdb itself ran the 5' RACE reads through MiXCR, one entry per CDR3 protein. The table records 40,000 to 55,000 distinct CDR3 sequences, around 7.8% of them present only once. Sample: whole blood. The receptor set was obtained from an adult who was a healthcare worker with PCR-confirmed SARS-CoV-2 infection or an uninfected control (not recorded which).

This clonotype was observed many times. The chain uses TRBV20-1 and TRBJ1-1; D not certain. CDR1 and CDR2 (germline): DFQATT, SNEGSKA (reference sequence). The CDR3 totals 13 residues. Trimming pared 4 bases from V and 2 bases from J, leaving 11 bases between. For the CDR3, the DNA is TGCAGTGCTACGGGCGGTATAAACACTGAAGCTTTCTTT. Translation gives CSATGGINTEAFF.

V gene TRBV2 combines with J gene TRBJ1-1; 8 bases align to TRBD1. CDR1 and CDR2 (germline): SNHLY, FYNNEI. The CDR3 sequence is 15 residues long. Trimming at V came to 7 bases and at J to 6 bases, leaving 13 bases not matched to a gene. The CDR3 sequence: CASTNLMDREAEAFF. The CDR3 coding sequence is TGTGCCAGCACCAATCTCATGGACAGGGAAGCTGAAGCTTTCTTT.

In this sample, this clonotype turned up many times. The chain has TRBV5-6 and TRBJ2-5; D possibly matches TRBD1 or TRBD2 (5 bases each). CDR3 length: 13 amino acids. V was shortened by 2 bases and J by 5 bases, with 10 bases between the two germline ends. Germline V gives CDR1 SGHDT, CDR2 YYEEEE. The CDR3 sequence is CASSFGGSETQYF. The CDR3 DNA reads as TGTGCCAGCAGCTTTGGGGGATCGGAGACCCAGTACTTC. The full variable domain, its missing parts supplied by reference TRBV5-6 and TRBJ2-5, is DAGVTQSPTHLIKTRGQQVTLRCSPKSGHDTVSWYQQALGQGPQFIFQYYEEEERQRGNFPDRFSGHQFPNYSSELNVNALLLGDSALYLCASSFGGSETQYFGPGTRLLVL.

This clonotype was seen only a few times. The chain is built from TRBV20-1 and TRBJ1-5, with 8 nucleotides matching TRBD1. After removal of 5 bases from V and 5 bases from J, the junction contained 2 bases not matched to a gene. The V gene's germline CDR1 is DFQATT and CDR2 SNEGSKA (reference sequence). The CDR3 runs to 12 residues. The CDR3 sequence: CSASQGDQPQHF. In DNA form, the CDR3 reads TGCAGTGCTTCACAGGGGGATCAGCCCCAGCATTTT.

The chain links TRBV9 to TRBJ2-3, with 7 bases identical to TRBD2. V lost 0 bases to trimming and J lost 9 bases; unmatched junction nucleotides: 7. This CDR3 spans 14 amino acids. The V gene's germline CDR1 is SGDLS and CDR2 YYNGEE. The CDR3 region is CASSVEAGERTQYF. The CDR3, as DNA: TGTGCCAGCAGCGTAGAGGCGGGGGAGAGGACGCAGTATTTT.

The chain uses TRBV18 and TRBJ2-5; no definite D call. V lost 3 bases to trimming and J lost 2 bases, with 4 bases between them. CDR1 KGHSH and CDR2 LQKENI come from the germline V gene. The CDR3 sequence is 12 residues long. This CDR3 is CASSPVQETQYF. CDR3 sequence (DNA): TGTGCCAGCTCACCCGTTCAAGAGACCCAGTACTTC.

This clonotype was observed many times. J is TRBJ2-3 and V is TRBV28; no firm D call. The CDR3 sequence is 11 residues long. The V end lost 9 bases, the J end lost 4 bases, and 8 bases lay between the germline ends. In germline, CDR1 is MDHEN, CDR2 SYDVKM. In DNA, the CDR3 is TGTGCCAGTTTTACCGCAGATACGCAGTATTTT. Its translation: CASFTADTQYF.

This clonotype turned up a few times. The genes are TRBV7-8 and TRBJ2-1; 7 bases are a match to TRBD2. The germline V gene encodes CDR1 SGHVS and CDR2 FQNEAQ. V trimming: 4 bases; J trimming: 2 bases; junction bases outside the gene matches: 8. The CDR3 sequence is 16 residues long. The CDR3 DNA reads TGTGCCAGCAGCTCCCCGGGTAGCGGGCCCTACAATGAGCAGTTCTTC. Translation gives CASSSPGSGPYNEQFF.

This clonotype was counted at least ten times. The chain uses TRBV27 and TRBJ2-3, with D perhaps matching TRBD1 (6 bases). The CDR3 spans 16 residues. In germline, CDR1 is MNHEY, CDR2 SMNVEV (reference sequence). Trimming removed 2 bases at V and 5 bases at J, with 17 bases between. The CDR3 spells CASSLGIGQLGDTQYF. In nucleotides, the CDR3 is TGTGCCAGCAGTTTAGGGATCGGACAGCTCGGAGATACGCAGTATTTT.

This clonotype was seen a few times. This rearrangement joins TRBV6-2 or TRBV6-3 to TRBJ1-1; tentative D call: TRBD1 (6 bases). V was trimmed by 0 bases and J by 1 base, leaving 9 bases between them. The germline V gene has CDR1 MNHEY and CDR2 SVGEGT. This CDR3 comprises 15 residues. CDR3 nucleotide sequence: TGTGCCAGCAGTTACTCGACAGGCACGAACACTGAAGCTTTCTTT. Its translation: CASSYSTGTNTEAFF.

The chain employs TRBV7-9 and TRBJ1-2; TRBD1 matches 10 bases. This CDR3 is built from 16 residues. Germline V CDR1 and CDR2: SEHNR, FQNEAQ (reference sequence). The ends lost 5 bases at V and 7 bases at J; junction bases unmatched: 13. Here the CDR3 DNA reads TGTGCCAGCAGCCAACAAGCCGGGACAGGGGAGGTTGGCTACACCTTC. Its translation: CASSQQAGTGEVGYTF.

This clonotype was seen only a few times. This chain's CDR3 is CASSLDRFSYEQYF. The CDR3 nucleotides read TGTGCCAGCAGTTTAGACAGATTCTCCTACGAGCAGTACTTC. This sequence joins TRBV28 and TRBJ2-7, with D possibly matching TRBD1 (5 bases). This CDR3 has 14 residues. Germline V CDR1 and CDR2: MDHEN, SYDVKM. The V end lost 2 bases, the J end lost 0 bases, and 8 bases lay between the germline ends.

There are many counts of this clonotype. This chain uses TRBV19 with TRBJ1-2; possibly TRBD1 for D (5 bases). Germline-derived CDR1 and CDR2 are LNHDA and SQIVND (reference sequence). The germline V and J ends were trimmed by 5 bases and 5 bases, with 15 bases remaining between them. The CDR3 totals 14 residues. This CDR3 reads CASSPHGTQYGYTF. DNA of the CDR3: TGTGCCAGTAGTCCTCATGGGACCCAGTATGGCTACACCTTC.

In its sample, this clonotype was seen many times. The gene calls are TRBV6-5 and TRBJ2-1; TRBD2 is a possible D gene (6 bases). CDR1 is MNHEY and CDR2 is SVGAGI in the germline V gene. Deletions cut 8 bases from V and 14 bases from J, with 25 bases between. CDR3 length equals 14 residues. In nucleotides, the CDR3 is TGTGCCAGCGTTTCACTCGGGACTCCCCACTGGAAGTTCTTC. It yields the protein CASVSLGTPHWKFF.

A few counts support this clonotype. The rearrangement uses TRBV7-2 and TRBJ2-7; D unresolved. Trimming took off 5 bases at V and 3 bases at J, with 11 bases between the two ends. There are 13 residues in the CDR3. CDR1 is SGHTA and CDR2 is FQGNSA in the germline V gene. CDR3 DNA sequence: TGTGCCAGCAGCAGACACGTAAGCTACGAGCAGTACTTC. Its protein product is CASSRHVSYEQYF.

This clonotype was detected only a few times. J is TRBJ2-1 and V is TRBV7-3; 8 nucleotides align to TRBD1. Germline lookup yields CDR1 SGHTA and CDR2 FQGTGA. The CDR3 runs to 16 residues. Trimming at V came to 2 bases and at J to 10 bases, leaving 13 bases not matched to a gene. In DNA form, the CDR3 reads TGTGCCAGCAGCTTATTATCAGGGGGCGTGACATCCGAGCAGTTCTTC. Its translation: CASSLLSGGVTSEQFF. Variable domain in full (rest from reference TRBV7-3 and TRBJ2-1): GAGVSQTPSNKVTEKGKYVELRCDPISGHTALYWYRQSLGQGPEFLIYFQGTGAADDSGLPNDRFFAVRPEGSVSTLKIQRTERGDSAVYLCASSLLSGGVTSEQFFGPGTRLTVL.

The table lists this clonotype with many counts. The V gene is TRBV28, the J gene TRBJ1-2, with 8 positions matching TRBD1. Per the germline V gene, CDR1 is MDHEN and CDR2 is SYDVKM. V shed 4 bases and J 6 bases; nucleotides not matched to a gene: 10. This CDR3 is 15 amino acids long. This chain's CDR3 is CASSSLLTGVNGYTF. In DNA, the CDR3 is TGTGCCAGCAGTTCTTTATTGACAGGGGTTAATGGCTACACCTTC.

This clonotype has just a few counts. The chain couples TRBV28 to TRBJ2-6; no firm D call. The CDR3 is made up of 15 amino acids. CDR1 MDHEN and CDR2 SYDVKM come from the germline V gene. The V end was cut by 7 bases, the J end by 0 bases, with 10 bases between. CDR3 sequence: CASTRRASGANVLTF. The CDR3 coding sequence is TGTGCCAGCACTCGCAGAGCCTCTGGGGCCAACGTCCTGACTTTC.

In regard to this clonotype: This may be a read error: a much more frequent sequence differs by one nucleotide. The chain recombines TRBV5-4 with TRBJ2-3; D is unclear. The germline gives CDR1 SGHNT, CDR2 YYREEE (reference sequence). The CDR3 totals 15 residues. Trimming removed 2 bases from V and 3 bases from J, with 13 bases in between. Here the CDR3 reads CASSFTAQETDTQYF. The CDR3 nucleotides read TGTGCCAGCAGCTTTACTGCGCAGGAGACAGATACGCAGTATTTT.

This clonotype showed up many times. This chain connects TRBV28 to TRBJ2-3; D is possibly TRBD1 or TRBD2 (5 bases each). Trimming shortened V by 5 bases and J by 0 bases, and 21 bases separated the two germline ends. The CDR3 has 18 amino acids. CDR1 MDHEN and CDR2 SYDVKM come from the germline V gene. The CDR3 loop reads CASSRFLVQEASTDTQYF. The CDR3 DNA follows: TGTGCCAGCAGTCGGTTTTTAGTACAGGAGGCTAGCACAGATACGCAGTATTTT.

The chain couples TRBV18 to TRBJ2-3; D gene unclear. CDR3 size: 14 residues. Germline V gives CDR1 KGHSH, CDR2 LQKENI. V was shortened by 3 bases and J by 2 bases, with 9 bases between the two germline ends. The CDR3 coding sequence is TGTGCCAGCTCACCCCCCCAACTCACAGATACGCAGTATTTT. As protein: CASSPPQLTDTQYF.

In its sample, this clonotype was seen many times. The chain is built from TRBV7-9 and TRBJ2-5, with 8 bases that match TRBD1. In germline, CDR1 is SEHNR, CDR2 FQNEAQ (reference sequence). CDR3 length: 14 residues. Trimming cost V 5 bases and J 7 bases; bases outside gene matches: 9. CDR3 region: CASSEDRAVLTQYF. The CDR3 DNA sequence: TGTGCCAGCAGCGAGGACAGGGCTGTATTGACCCAGTACTTC.